The rows below give T cell receptor beta chains drawn from one sample of a study of blood T cell repertoires in COVID-19. Generated by immunoSEQ multiplex PCR, the TCRdb table keeps only in-frame clones and is missing some. The profile shows about 260,000 clones, over 80% of them singletons. Sequenced input: peripheral blood. Receptors originate from a woman between 35 and 50 years old who had recovered from COVID-19. CDR3s include the opening cysteine and the closing phenylalanine or tryptophan. D genes are given only for firm matches. Expanded clones get a size class; other rows say once, few or many, or leave the size out.

j_call | v_call | clone_size | d_call | cdr3_nt | cdr3_aa
TRBJ1-2 | TRBV27 | NA | TRBD1 | TGTGCCAGCAGTTTTACAGGGGGCTATGGCTACACCTTC | CASSFTGGYGYTF
TRBJ2-3 | TRBV6-5 | NA | TRBD2 | TGTGCCAGCAGCCCCGGGGAGCGGGGGGCAGATACGCAGTATTTT | CASSPGERGADTQYF
TRBJ2-2 | TRBV6-1 | few | TRBD1 | TGTGCCAGCAGTGCCCTACAGGGGATTGGGTCCGGGGAGCTGTTTTTT | CASSALQGIGSGELFF
TRBJ1-6 | TRBV6-1 | NA | NA | TGTGCCAGCAGTGAAATAGAGCATAATTCACCCCTCCACTTT | CASSEIEHNSPLHF
TRBJ2-2 | TRBV7-9 | NA | TRBD2 | TGTGCCAGCAGCCTCCTATTGCGGGGGGGGAGGAAGCTGTTTTTT | CASSLLLRGGRKLFF
TRBJ2-7 | TRBV5-1 | NA | NA | TGCGCCAGCAGCTTAGGGGAGGGGGGCCCGGACTCCTACGAGCAGTACTTC | CASSLGEGGPDSYEQYF
TRBJ1-2 | TRBV3-1/TRBV3-2 | NA | NA | TGTGCCAGCAGCCAAAGTGGGGGGATAAACTATGGCTACACCTTC | CASSQSGGINYGYTF
TRBJ1-6 | TRBV7-9 | few | NA | TGTGCCAGCAGCCGTGGGGAGATAGATTCACCCCTCCACTTT | CASSRGEIDSPLHF
TRBJ1-1 | TRBV25-1 | few | TRBD1 | TGTGCCAGCAGTGCAAACCGGGACAGGGTTTCGAACACTGAAGCTTTCTTT | CASSANRDRVSNTEAFF
TRBJ2-1 | TRBV29-1 | NA | TRBD2 | TGCAGCGTGAAGACTAGCGGGGGGAACAATGAGCAGTTCTTC | CSVKTSGGNNEQFF
TRBJ2-5 | TRBV6-6 | NA | NA | TGTGCCAGCAGTTACTCGATCGTACTAGGACAAGAGACCCAGTACTTC | CASSYSIVLGQETQYF
TRBJ2-5 | TRBV25-1 | NA | NA | TGTGCCAGCAGTGAAGGGCTCAAAGAGACCCAGTACTTC | CASSEGLKETQYF
TRBJ1-6 | TRBV6-5 | NA | TRBD1 | TGTGCCAGCAGTCGACAGGGCCGAAATTCACCCCTCCACTTT | CASSRQGRNSPLHF
TRBJ1-5 | TRBV20-1 | NA | NA | TGCAGTGCTAGTGCCGATCCTAGCGGTTATAGCAATCAGCCCCAGCATTTT | CSASADPSGYSNQPQHF
TRBJ2-7 | TRBV7-9 | NA | NA | TGTGCCAGCAGCTTAGGAGGCGGCCCCTACGAGCAGTACTTC | CASSLGGGPYEQYF
TRBJ2-2 | TRBV6-5 | NA | NA | TGTGCCAGCAGGTCAGGGGCCGGCACCGGGGAGCTGTTTTTT | CASRSGAGTGELFF
TRBJ2-5 | TRBV7-8 | NA | NA | TGTGCCAGCAGCTTATCGGAGCTCCAAGAGACCCAGTACTTC | CASSLSELQETQYF
TRBJ1-5 | TRBV5-6 | NA | NA | TGTGCCAGCAGCTTGTTCGGGTTTAGCAATCAGCCCCAGCATTTT | CASSLFGFSNQPQHF
TRBJ1-2 | TRBV29-1 | NA | TRBD1 | TGCAGCGGGGGACAGGGGCCGCTAGGCTACACCTTC | CSGGQGPLGYTF
TRBJ2-2 | TRBV3-1/TRBV3-2 | NA | NA | TGTGCCAGCGGTAGATTTAACACCGGGGAGCTGTTTTTT | CASGRFNTGELFF
TRBJ1-1 | TRBV7-3 | NA | NA | TGTGCCAGCAGCACCGAGATGAACACTGAAGCTTTCTTT | CASSTEMNTEAFF
TRBJ2-6 | TRBV7-8 | NA | NA | TGTGCCAGCAGCTTGGGGAGAGTTGGGGCCAACGTCCTGACTTTC | CASSLGRVGANVLTF
TRBJ1-1 | TRBV6-1 | once | TRBD1 | TGTGCCAGCAGTGAGGGGATTTTGGGACAGAGCGCTTTCTTT | CASSEGILGQSAFF
TRBJ1-2 | TRBV3-1/TRBV3-2 | NA | TRBD1 | TGTGCCAGCAGCGAAGACAGGGGGAGAGGCTACACCTTC | CASSEDRGRGYTF
TRBJ2-7 | TRBV29-1 | NA | TRBD2 | TGCAGCGTTAAGACTAGCGGGGGCTCCTACGAGCAGTACTTC | CSVKTSGGSYEQYF
TRBJ1-1 | TRBV4-1 | once | NA | TGCGCCAGCAGCCCAAGGACTGAAAGATACACTGAAGCTTTCTTT | CASSPRTERYTEAFF
TRBJ2-7 | TRBV30 | NA | NA | TGTGCCTGGAGTGTACGGGACGAGCAGTACTTC | CAWSVRDEQYF
TRBJ2-7 | TRBV10-3 | NA | NA | TGTGCCATCAGGCCGGGGACTTCTCAGTACGAGCAGTACTTC | CAIRPGTSQYEQYF
TRBJ2-5 | TRBV10-1 | NA | NA | TGCGCCAGCAGTGTGGCCAACCAAGAGACCCAGTACTTC | CASSVANQETQYF
TRBJ1-5 | TRBV24-1 | NA | NA | TGTGCCACCAGTGACCCAGGACAGCCATTTCAGCCCCAGCATTTT | CATSDPGQPFQPQHF
TRBJ2-1 | TRBV4-1 | NA | NA | TGCGCCAGCAGCCAAGGACTGATTAATGAGCAGTTCTTC | CASSQGLINEQFF
TRBJ1-1 | TRBV4-1 | NA | NA | TGCGCCAGTCAATTACAACCCACGAACACTGAAGCTTTCTTT | CASQLQPTNTEAFF
TRBJ1-4 | TRBV28 | once | NA | TGTGCCAGCAGTATAGGACAGTCTAATGAAAAACTGTTTTTT | CASSIGQSNEKLFF
TRBJ2-7 | TRBV6-5 | NA | TRBD1 | TGTGCCAGCACCTCCTCGGACAGGGGGGGAGAGCAGTACTTC | CASTSSDRGGEQYF
TRBJ1-1 | TRBV7-2 | NA | NA | TGTGCCAGCAGCTTAGACGGACAGTCCATTAACACTGAAGCTTTCTTT | CASSLDGQSINTEAFF
TRBJ1-1 | TRBV27 | NA | NA | TGTGCCAGCAGTTTTGGCGGGAACACTGAAGCTTTCTTT | CASSFGGNTEAFF
TRBJ1-3 | TRBV2 | NA | NA | TGTGCCAGCAGTGGACACCCTACATCTGGAAACACCATATATTTT | CASSGHPTSGNTIYF